The 4 T cell receptor beta chains below come from one sample, sequenced in a study of CD8 T cells in Susac syndrome. The RNA input was about 0.45 to 1 ug, and it was reverse transcribed with random hexamers. MiXCR, run by TCRdb on the immunoSEQ multiplex PCR reads, gives a single entry per CDR3 protein. The repertoire includes tens of thousands of distinct CDR3 sequences, roughly 94% of them detected once, and 0.27% sits in the top ten. Specimen: CD8+ T cells from PBMCs. These receptors all come from a human donor in good health.

V usage is TRBV7-2 and J usage is TRBJ2-5; the D gene is possibly TRBD2 (6 bases). Germline V lookup: CDR1 SGHTA, CDR2 FQGNSA. Trimming removed 5 bases at V and 5 bases at J, with 21 bases between. The CDR3 has 16 amino acids. CDR3 sequence (DNA): TGTGCCAGCAGCCCACGGGCAAGGCGGGGCGGGGAGACCCAGTACTTC. Translated: CASSPRARRGGETQYF.

This chain connects TRBV27 to TRBJ2-7; D may be TRBD1 (6 bases). Germline CDR1 reads MNHEY; CDR2 reads SMNVEV (reference sequence). The ends were cut back, 5 bases at V and 2 bases at J, with 19 bases in the middle. This CDR3 is 16 amino acids long. The CDR3 loop is CASSPGGQFKAYEQYF. CDR3 in DNA: TGTGCCAGCAGTCCGGGCGGACAGTTTAAGGCCTACGAGCAGTACTTC.

V gene TRBV5-1 combines with J gene TRBJ2-5; a possible D gene is TRBD1 (6 bases). V was clipped by 6 bases and J by 1 base, with 13 bases between them. The CDR3 runs 14 residues. CDR1 is SGHRS, CDR2 YFSETQ, per germline. The CDR3, as DNA: TGCGCCAGCACCGGATTGACAGGCCAAGAGACCCAGTACTTC. Residues: CASTGLTGQETQYF.

The rearrangement uses TRBV9 and TRBJ2-1, with TRBD1 matching 7 bases. There are 19 residues in the CDR3. Trimming cost V 3 bases and J 4 bases; bases outside gene matches: 19. Germline CDR1 and CDR2: SGDLS and YYNGEE. This chain's CDR3 is CASSALSERPGQPYNEQFF. The CDR3 region has the DNA TGTGCCAGCAGCGCCCTCTCGGAGAGACCGGGACAGCCTTACAATGAGCAGTTCTTC.